Presented here are 12 T cell receptor beta chains from one specimen sequenced in a study of T-cell memory formation after mild COVID-19. One entry per CDR3 protein, called by TCRdb with MiXCR from the 5' RACE reads. The sample holds about 350,000 distinct CDR3 sequences, 13% to 15% seen once. Sequencing was performed on PBMCs or a T cell subset sorted from them (not recorded which). These receptor sequences come from a man aged 18 to 29 who had mild COVID-19 (a few samples of this study predate the infection). Cell type and time point are not known.

V and J are TRBV4-1 and TRBJ1-5, with D perhaps matching TRBD1 (5 bases). The length of the CDR3 is 14 residues. Germline CDR1 is MGHRA and CDR2 is YSYEKL. V was pared by 1 base and J by 9 bases, with 13 bases between. In DNA form, the CDR3 reads TGCGCCAGCAGCCAAGTGGGGGTAATTCCGCCCCAGCATTTT. Translated, it gives CASSQVGVIPPQHF.

This clonotype occurred a few times. This sequence joins TRBV5-1 and TRBJ1-1, with D unresolved. Between the trimmed V and J ends, which lost 0 bases and 1 base, there was a span of 10 bases. This CDR3 is built from 15 residues. The germline CDR1 and CDR2 sequences are SGHRS and YFSETQ. The DNA for the CDR3 is TGCGCCAGCAGCTTGGAACGGGTCCCGAACACTGAAGCTTTCTTT. This translates into CASSLERVPNTEAFF. Full variable domain (remainder filled in from reference TRBV5-1 and TRBJ1-1): KAGVTQTPRYLIKTRGQQVTLSCSPISGHRSVSWYQQTPGQGLQFLFEYFSETQRNKGNFPGRFSGRQFSNSRSEMNVSTLELGDSALYLCASSLERVPNTEAFFGQGTRLTVV.

This clonotype was detected a few times. This rearrangement joins TRBV15 to TRBJ1-1; D is perhaps TRBD1 (5 bases). The V and J ends lost 4 bases and 2 bases respectively, with 14 bases between them. The CDR3 length is 15 residues. Germline CDR1 is LNHNV and CDR2 is YYDKDF (reference sequence). As DNA, the CDR3 is TGTGCCACCAGCACATCAAGACAGAGCAACACTGAAGCTTTCTTT. Translation gives CATSTSRQSNTEAFF.

This clonotype was seen only a few times. V gene TRBV20-1 combines with J gene TRBJ2-4; perhaps TRBD1 as D (5 bases). Germline V gene data show CDR1 as DFQATT and CDR2 as SNEGSKA (reference sequence). Trimming took 4 bases from V and 0 from J, leaving 16 bases between them. This CDR3 contains 16 residues. The DNA for the CDR3 is TGCAGTGCTATGACAGCCGCCGATCTAGCCAAAAACATTCAGTACTTC. It encodes CSAMTAADLAKNIQYF.

The table lists this clonotype with many counts. V and J are TRBV7-2 and TRBJ2-5; TRBD1 matches 11 bases. J gave up 4 bases and V 5 bases, and 6 bases lay outside the gene matches. Germline assignment: CDR1 SGHTA and CDR2 FQGNSA. This CDR3 comprises 15 residues. For the CDR3, the DNA is TGTGCCAGCAGCCTTTTTGGGACAGGGGGAGAGACCCAGTACTTC. This gives the protein CASSLFGTGGETQYF.

This clonotype has a handful of counts. The V call is TRBV14, the J call TRBJ1-1; 7 bases line up with TRBD1. The CDR3 runs 13 residues. Trimming removed 10 bases from V and 1 base from J; junction bases left unmatched: 6. Germline V lookup: CDR1 SGHDN, CDR2 FVKESK. The CDR3 nucleotides are TGTGCCACCCAGACAGGGTGGAACACTGAAGCTTTCTTT. Encoded protein: CATQTGWNTEAFF.

The V gene is TRBV5-5, the J gene TRBJ2-3; maybe TRBD2 (6 bases). Per the germline V gene, CDR1 is SGHKS and CDR2 is YYEKEE (reference sequence). V lost 3 bases, J lost 2 bases, and 10 bases lay in between. The CDR3 length is 14 residues. The CDR3 loop reads CASSWLRDTDTQYF. CDR3 bases: TGTGCCAGCAGCTGGTTGCGGGACACAGATACGCAGTATTTT.

This clonotype has only a few counts. The CDR3 loop is CASIDRGRFGDGYTF. The CDR3 DNA is TGTGCCAGCATTGACAGGGGGCGCTTCGGTGATGGCTACACCTTC. The V call is TRBV5-6, the J call TRBJ1-2, with 10 nucleotides matching TRBD1. V shed 6 bases, J shed 6 bases, and the junction held 11 bases outside the gene matches. The CDR3 length is 15 residues. Per the germline V gene, CDR1 is SGHDT and CDR2 is YYEEEE.

There are a few counts of this clonotype. The chain joins TRBV5-6 to TRBJ2-7; D tentatively fits TRBD1 or TRBD2 (6 bases each). The V and J ends lost 3 bases and 4 bases respectively, with 11 bases between them. Looked up from germline, CDR1 is SGHDT and CDR2 is YYEEEE. The CDR3 consists of 13 residues. CDR3: CASSWRRGYEQYF. The CDR3 DNA sequence: TGTGCCAGCAGCTGGCGGAGGGGGTACGAGCAGTACTTC. Drawing the rest from reference TRBV5-6 and TRBJ2-7, the complete variable domain is DAGVTQSPTHLIKTRGQQVTLRCSPKSGHDTVSWYQQALGQGPQFIFQYYEEEERQRGNFPDRFSGHQFPNYSSELNVNALLLGDSALYLCASSWRRGYEQYFGPGTRLTVT.

This clonotype was counted between two and nine times. V usage is TRBV6-2 or TRBV6-3 and J usage is TRBJ1-5; D is unresolved. V gave up 5 bases and J gave up 5 bases, with 10 bases separating them. The CDR3 sequence is 13 residues long. Per germline, CDR1 MNHEY and CDR2 SVGEGT. The CDR3 DNA follows: TGTGCCAGCAGTAACCATCTGGATCAGCCCCAGCATTTT. It specifies CASSNHLDQPQHF.

This clonotype was recorded a few times. The chain uses TRBV6-6 and TRBJ1-2; 12 bases fit TRBD1. The CDR3 runs 15 residues. The V gene's germline CDR1 is MNHNY and CDR2 SVGAGI (reference sequence). With 4 bases clipped from V and 5 bases from J, the junction kept 5 bases outside the gene matches. The CDR3: CASSSPGQGAYGYTF. CDR3 coding DNA: TGTGCCAGCAGTTCGCCGGGACAGGGGGCTTATGGCTACACCTTC.

The gene calls are TRBV6-5 and TRBJ2-7; maybe TRBD1 (6 bases). The CDR3 spans 11 residues. Germline values: CDR1 MNHEY, CDR2 SVGAGI. Trimming cost V 10 bases and J 5 bases, with 12 bases left between them. The CDR3 loop is CAIDRRNEQYF. CDR3 DNA: TGTGCCATAGACAGGAGGAACGAGCAGTACTTC.